This TCR beta chain was observed in a study of T-cell reconstitution after alpha-beta-depleted transplantation in children. Findings of the study overall: Several hundred graft clones that had expanded were reportedly the source of alpha-beta T cells about two months after transplant. Among T cells one year after transplant, newly produced cells accounted for most counts and diversity.

Unique molecular identifiers tagged the TCRbeta library. In TCRdb, the PCR reads were re-called with MiXCR into one record per CDR3 protein. The table records approximately 350,000 distinct CDR3 sequences, around 15% of them present only once. Many counts were recorded for this clonotype. Antigen: not known. This CDR3 region has 14 residues. Germline lookup yields CDR1 LGHNA and CDR2 YNFKEQ. The ends lost 4 bases at V and 4 bases at J; junction bases unmatched: 6. The chain has TRBV4-2 and TRBJ1-2, with 7 bases aligning to TRBD1. The TCR sequence derives from a male patient aged 2-15 years who had a stem cell transplant for acute lymphoblastic leukemia, so the T cells may come from the graft donor. The sample here was PBMCs, mostly from graft donor cells, taken 360 days after TCRalphabeta/CD19-depleted stem cell transplant. CDR3 region: CASSRETGFYGYTF. As DNA, the CDR3 is TGTGCCAGCAGCCGCGAGACAGGGTTCTATGGCTACACCTTC.